The 3 T cell receptor beta chains below come from one sample, sequenced in a study of blood T cell repertoires in COVID-19. Measured with immunoSEQ multiplex PCR; TCRdb has only the in-frame clones, and not every one. The table shows some 200,000 clones, with 60% to 85% occurring only once. Sequences were obtained from peripheral blood. These TCRs come from a woman aged 50 to 65 with active or convalescent COVID-19.

The chain couples TRBV11-2 to TRBJ2-1; TRBD2 matches at 13 bases. This CDR3 is built from 15 residues. Germline CDR1 is SGHAT and CDR2 is FQNNGV. J gave up 6 bases and V 5 bases, and 4 bases lay outside the gene matches. CDR3 region: CASSPRTSGSNEQFF. The CDR3 DNA reads TGTGCCAGCAGCCCACGGACTAGCGGGAGCAATGAGCAGTTCTTC.

The V gene is TRBV4-1, the J gene TRBJ1-6; a weak D match, TRBD1 (6 bases). This CDR3 comprises 18 residues. Trimming removed 2 bases at V and 5 bases at J, with 19 bases between. The germline V gene encodes CDR1 MGHRA and CDR2 YSYEKL. The chain's CDR3 is CASSQTREQGADNSPLHF. In DNA, the CDR3 is TGCGCCAGCAGCCAAACTAGAGAACAGGGAGCCGATAATTCACCCCTCCACTTT.

This chain links TRBV18 with TRBJ1-2; 9 bases map to TRBD1. In germline, CDR1 is KGHSH, CDR2 LQKENI. The CDR3 length is 15 residues. The J segment lost 3 bases and the V segment lost 2 bases, leaving 4 bases of the junction unmatched. CDR3 protein: CASSPTGGRDYGYTF. CDR3 nucleotide sequence: TGTGCCAGCTCACCAACAGGGGGCCGGGACTATGGCTACACCTTC. Variable domain in full (rest from reference TRBV18 and TRBJ1-2): NAGVMQNPRHLVRRRGQEARLRCSPMKGHSHVYWYRQLPEEGLKFMVYLQKENIIDESGMPKERFSAEFPKEGPSILRIQQVVRGDSAAYFCASSPTGGRDYGYTFGSGTRLTVV.